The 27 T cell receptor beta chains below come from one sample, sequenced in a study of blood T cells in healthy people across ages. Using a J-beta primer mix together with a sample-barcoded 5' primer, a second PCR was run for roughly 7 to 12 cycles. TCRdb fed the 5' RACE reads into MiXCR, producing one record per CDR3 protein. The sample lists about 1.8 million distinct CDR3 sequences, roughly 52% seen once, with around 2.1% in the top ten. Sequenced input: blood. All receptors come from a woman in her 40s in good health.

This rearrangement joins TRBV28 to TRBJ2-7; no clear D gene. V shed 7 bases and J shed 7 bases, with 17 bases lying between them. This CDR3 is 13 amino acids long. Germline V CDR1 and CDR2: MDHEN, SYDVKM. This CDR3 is CASTNWRWDEQYF. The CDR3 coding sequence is TGTGCCAGCACCAACTGGCGCTGGGATGAGCAGTACTTC.

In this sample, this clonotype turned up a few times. CDR3 region: CASSPRDRSYTDTQYF. As DNA, the CDR3 is TGTGCCAGCAGTCCACGGGACAGGTCCTACACAGATACGCAGTATTTT. The chain uses TRBV27 and TRBJ2-3, with TRBD1 matching over 8 bases. V shed 5 bases, J shed 2 bases, and the junction held 9 bases outside the gene matches. The germline V gene has CDR1 MNHEY and CDR2 SMNVEV (reference sequence). The CDR3 is made up of 16 amino acids.

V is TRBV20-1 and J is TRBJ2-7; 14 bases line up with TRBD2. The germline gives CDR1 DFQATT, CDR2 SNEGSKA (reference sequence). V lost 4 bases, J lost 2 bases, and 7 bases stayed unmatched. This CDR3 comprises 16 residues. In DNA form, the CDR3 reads TGCAGTGCTAAGGGGACTAGCGGGGGACCCACCTACGAGCAGTACTTC. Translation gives CSAKGTSGGPTYEQYF.

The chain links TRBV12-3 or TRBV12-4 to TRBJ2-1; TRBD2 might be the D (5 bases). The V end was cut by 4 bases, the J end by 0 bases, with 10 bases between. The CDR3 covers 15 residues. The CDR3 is CASSSVASSYNEQFF. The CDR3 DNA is TGTGCCAGCAGTTCTGTAGCGAGCTCCTACAATGAGCAGTTCTTC.

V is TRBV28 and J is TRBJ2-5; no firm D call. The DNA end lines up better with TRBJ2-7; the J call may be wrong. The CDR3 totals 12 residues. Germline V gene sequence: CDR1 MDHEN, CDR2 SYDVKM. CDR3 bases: TGTGCCAGCAGTTTCAATCGTCGCGAGCAGTACTTC. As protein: CASSFNRREQYF.

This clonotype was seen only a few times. Here the CDR3 DNA reads TGCGCCAGCCGGGGCTACGGCGGGGGGTCGGACAATGAGCAGTTCTTC. This encodes CASRGYGGGSDNEQFF. The genes are TRBV4-1 and TRBJ2-1; 8 bases line up with TRBD2. CDR1 MGHRA and CDR2 YSYEKL come from the germline V gene. This CDR3 has 16 amino acids. V was pared by 8 bases and J by 5 bases, with 14 bases of the junction left unmatched.

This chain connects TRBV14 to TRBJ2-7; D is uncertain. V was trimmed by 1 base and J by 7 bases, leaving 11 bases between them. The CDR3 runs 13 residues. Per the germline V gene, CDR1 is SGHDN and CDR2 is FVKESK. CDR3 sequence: CASSQVIGREQYF. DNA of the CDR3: TGTGCCAGCAGCCAAGTAATTGGTCGTGAGCAGTACTTC.

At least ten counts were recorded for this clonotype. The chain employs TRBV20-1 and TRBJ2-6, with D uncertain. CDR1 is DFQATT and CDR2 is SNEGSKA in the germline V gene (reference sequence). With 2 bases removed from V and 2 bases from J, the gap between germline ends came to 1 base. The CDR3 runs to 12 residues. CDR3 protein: CSARTGANVLTF. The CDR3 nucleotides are TGCAGTGCTAGAACTGGGGCCAACGTCCTGACTTTC.

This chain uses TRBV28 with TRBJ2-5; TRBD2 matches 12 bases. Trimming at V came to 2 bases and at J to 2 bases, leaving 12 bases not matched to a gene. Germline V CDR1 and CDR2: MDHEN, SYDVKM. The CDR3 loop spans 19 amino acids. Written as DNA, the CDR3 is TGTGCCAGCAGTTTACCCCACTCAGGACTAGCGGGGAGACAAGAGACCCAGTACTTC. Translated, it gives CASSLPHSGLAGRQETQYF.

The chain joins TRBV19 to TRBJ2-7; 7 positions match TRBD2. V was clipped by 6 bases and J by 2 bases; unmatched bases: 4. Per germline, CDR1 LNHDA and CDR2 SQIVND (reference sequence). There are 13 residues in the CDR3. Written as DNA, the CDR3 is TGTGCCAGTAGGGAGCGGGATACCTACGAGCAGTACTTC. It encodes CASRERDTYEQYF.

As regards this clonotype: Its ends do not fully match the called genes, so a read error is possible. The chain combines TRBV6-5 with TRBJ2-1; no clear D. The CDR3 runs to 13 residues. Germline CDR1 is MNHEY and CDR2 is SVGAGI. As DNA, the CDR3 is TGTGACAGCAGCCCGATGGTAGTAGGTGAGCAGTTCTTC. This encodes CDSSPMVVGEQFF.

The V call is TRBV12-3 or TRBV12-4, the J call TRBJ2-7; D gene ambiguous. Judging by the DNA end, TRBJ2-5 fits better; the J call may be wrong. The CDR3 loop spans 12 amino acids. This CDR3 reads CAGNRAEETQYF. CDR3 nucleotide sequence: TGTGCCGGCAATAGGGCCGAAGAGACCCAGTACTTC.

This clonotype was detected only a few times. In nucleotides, the CDR3 is TGCAGTGCTAGGGTGACAGGGGAAGTGGGTCAGCCCCAGCATTTT. It specifies CSARVTGEVGQPQHF. V usage is TRBV20-1 and J usage is TRBJ1-5; 8 bases align to TRBD1. V shed 3 bases, J shed 6 bases, and the junction held 10 bases outside the gene matches. CDR3 length equals 15 residues. Germline V gene data show CDR1 as DFQATT and CDR2 as SNEGSKA (reference sequence).

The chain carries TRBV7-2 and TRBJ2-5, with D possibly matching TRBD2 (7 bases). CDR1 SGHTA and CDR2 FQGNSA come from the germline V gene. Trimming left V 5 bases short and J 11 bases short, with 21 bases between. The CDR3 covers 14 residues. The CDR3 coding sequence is TGTGCCAGCAGCGGGGGGGCCAGATGGAATGAGCAGTACTTC. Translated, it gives CASSGGARWNEQYF.

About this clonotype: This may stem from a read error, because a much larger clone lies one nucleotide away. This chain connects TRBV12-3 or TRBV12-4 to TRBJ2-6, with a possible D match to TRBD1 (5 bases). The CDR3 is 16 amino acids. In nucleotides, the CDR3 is TGTGCCAGCAGTTTAGGGTCAGGGTCTGGGGCCAACGTCCAGACTTTC. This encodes CASSLGSGSGANVQTF.

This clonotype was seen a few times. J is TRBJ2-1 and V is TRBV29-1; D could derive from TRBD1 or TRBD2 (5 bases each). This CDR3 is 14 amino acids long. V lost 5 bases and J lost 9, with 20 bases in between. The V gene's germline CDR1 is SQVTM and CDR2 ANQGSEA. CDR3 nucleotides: TGCAGCGTTTCGCCTAGAGGGGACCGCGCTGAGCAGTTCTTC. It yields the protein CSVSPRGDRAEQFF.

The CDR3 DNA sequence: TGCGCCAGCAGCCAAGATCGGACGTATCTCTATGGCTACACCTTC. Residues: CASSQDRTYLYGYTF. This chain links TRBV4-3 with TRBJ1-2, with unresolved D. V was trimmed by 0 bases and J by 4 bases, leaving 12 bases between them. Germline CDR1 and CDR2: LGHNA and YSLEER. There are 15 residues in the CDR3.

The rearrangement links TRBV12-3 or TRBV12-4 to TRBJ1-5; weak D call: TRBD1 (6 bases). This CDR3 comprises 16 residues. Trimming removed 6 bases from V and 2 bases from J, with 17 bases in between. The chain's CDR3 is CASRTEGGIGNQPQHF. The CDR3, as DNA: TGTGCCAGCAGGACCGAAGGGGGAATTGGCAATCAGCCCCAGCATTTT.

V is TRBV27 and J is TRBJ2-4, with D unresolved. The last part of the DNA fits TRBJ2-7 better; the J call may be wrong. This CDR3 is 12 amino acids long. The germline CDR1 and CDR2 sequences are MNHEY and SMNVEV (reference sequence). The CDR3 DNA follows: TGTGCCAGCAGTCCTCGGATTGGCGAGCAGTACTTC. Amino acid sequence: CASSPRIGEQYF.

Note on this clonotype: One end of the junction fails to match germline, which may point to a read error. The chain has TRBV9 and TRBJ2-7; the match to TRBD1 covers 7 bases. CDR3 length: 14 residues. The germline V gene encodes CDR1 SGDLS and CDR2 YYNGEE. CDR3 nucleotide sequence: TGTGCCAGCGGCGGACAGGCGGTAGAAGAGACCCAGAACTTC. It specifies CASGGQAVEETQNF.

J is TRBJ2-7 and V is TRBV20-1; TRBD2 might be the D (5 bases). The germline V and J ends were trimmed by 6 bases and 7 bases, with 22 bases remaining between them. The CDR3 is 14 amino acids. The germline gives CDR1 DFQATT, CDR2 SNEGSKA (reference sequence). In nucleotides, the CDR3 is TGCAGTGCCCCAACCGGGTGGAGGCCCAATGAGCAGTACTTC. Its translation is CSAPTGWRPNEQYF.

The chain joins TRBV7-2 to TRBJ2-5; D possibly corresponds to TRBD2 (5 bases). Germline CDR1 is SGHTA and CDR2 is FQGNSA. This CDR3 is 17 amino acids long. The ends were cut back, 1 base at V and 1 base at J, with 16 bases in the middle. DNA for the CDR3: TGTGCCAGCAGCTTAGTCGCGGACTCTATTATCCAAGAGACCCAGTACTTC. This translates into CASSLVADSIIQETQYF.

DNA of the CDR3: TGTGCCAGCAGTTACTCCGAGTGGGGGGGCTCCGCAGATACGCAGTATTTT. Residues: CASSYSEWGGSADTQYF. The chain couples TRBV6-2 or TRBV6-3 to TRBJ2-3; D may be TRBD2 (7 bases). V gave up 0 bases and J gave up 4 bases, with 17 bases separating them. The CDR3 sequence is 17 residues long. Germline V CDR1 and CDR2: MNHEY, SVGEGT.

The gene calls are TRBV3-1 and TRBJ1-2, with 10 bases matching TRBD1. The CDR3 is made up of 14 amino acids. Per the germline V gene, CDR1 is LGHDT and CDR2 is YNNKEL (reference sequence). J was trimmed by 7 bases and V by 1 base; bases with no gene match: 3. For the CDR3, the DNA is TGTGCCAGCAGCCAAGGACAGGGGGCGAGTGGCTACACCTTC. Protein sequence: CASSQGQGASGYTF.

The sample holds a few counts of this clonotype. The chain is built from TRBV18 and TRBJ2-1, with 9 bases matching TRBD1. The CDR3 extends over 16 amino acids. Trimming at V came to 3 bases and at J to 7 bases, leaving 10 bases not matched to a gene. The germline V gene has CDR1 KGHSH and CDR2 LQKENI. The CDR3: CASSPSGTGYTNEQFF. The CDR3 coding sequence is TGTGCCAGCTCACCGTCTGGGACAGGGTATACAAATGAGCAGTTCTTC.

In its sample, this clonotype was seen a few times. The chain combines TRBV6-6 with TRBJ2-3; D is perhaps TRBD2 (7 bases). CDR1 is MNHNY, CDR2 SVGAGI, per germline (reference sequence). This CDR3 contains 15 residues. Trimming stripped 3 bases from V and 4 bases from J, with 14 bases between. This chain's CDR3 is CASSYPGGPADTQYF. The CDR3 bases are TGTGCCAGCAGTTATCCGGGGGGCCCTGCAGATACGCAGTATTTT.

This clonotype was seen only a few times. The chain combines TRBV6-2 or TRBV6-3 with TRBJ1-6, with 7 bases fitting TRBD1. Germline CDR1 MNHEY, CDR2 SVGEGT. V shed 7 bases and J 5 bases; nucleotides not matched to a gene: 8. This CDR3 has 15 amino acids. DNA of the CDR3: TGTGCCAGCATTACCGCCGGGACAGATAATTCACCCCTCCACTTT. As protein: CASITAGTDNSPLHF.